This record covers a single TCR beta chain. One end of the junction varies from germline; a read error may be responsible. The V gene's germline CDR1 is SGHAT and CDR2 FQNNGV. The CDR3 covers 16 residues. The sample originates from a study of tumor and adjacent non-tumor tissue in lung cancer. TCRbeta libraries were built with three rounds of nested PCR, modified from ARM-PCR. TCRdb reanalysed the multiplex PCR reads using MiXCR and keeps one entry per CDR3 protein. Altogether some 71,000 distinct CDR3 sequences are present, about two thirds being singletons, with the ten largest covering roughly 10%. The template was RNA from unsorted bulk tissue.

The sequence came from a woman aged 35 to 49 with non-small cell lung cancer. The sequencing input was lung tumor tissue. This sequence joins TRBV11-2 and TRBJ2-1; 7 bases fit TRBD2. CDR3 sequence (DNA): TGTGTCAGCGGCTTAGGGCCACTAGCGAGGCGCAATGAGCAGTTCTTC. Protein sequence: CVSGLGPLARRNEQFF. The full variable domain, in which reference TRBV11-2 and TRBJ2-1 provide the parts outside the CDR3, is EAGVAQSPRYKIIEKRQSVAFWCNPISGHATLYWYQQILGQGPKLLIQFQNNGVVDDSQLPKDRFSAERLKGVDSTLKIQPAKLEDSAVYLCVSGLGPLARRNEQFFGPGTRLTVL.